Sequencing of this T cell receptor beta chain was carried out in a study of cytomegalovirus exposure and HLA in healthy donors. Overall study findings and caveats: In a later analysis, donors in an Asian-associated ancestry cluster reportedly had fewer N-insertions in productive TCRs than the cohort mean. In vitro assays verified that a few CMV-associated chains recognized CMV antigens specifically. In a later analysis, the majority of CMV-associated beta chains seemingly showed HLA restriction. TCR beta chain V- and J-gene trimming was linked, in a later analysis, to a missense variant in DCLRE1C.

CDR1 is MNHNY and CDR2 is SVGAGI in the germline V gene (reference sequence). Losses at the gene ends were 4 bases for V and 5 bases for J; bases not matched to a gene: 4. The CDR3 has 13 amino acids. The PCR made use of 60 Vbeta and 13 Jbeta primers. Data came from immunoSEQ multiplex PCR; TCRdb stores just in-frame clones and leaves some out. This sample contains over 100,000 clones. About this clone itself: Its cognate antigen is unknown.

Sequencing was carried out using PBMCs. This chain connects TRBV6-6 to TRBJ1-1, with 7 bases lining up with TRBD1. The TCR sequence derives from a woman between 40 and 55 years old in good health and CMV-seropositive. Here the CDR3 DNA reads TGTGCCAGCAGTTTTCAGGGGGGTACTGAAGCTTTCTTT. Residues: CASSFQGGTEAFF.